A selection of T cell receptor beta chains follows, all from one sample in a study of blood T cells in healthy people across ages. TCRdb recomputed calls from the 5' RACE reads with MiXCR, one row per CDR3 protein. The table has some 1,000,000 distinct CDR3 sequences, roughly 24% seen once. These data also formed part of another study, on T cells of mothers and their children.

The sequencing sample was made of blood. All receptors derive from a girl aged 2 to 9 in good health. The conserved cysteine and the conserved F or W are not part of the CDR3 here. The order of the fields is D gene, J gene, V gene, CDR3 protein. A D gene is named only where the DNA matches it firmly.

- | TRBJ2-1 | TRBV12-3/TRBV12-4 | ASSPDGRIYNEQF
- | TRBJ1-1 | TRBV5-6 | ASKWDRGAEAF
TRBD2 | TRBJ2-7 | TRBV7-2 | ASSLGGRIPEQY
TRBD1 | TRBJ2-3 | TRBV7-2 | ASSLVGTVGTDTQY
TRBD1 | TRBJ2-5 | TRBV4-1 | ASSQLPGTGEREAQY
- | TRBJ2-5 | TRBV29-1 | SVRVVSGETQY
- | TRBJ2-1 | TRBV19 | ASSIGGDFSYNEQF
TRBD2 | TRBJ2-7 | TRBV6-6 | ASSYSTQREGSYEQY
TRBD1 | TRBJ2-5 | TRBV29-1 | SVGLEVTGAYKETQY
- | TRBJ1-4 | TRBV18 | ASSPPSGPELF
- | TRBJ2-1 | TRBV11-2 | ASSLEWGTYDEQF
- | TRBJ2-3 | TRBV20-1 | SATADTQY
- | TRBJ2-7 | TRBV4-1 | ASSQGSIPGTSYEQY
- | TRBJ2-5 | TRBV7-8 | ASSLVGGGIREETQY
- | - | TRBV6-6 | ASRSDSRLYNEQF
- | TRBJ2-7 | TRBV27 | ASSFGGRGIYEQY
- | TRBJ2-1 | TRBV19 | ASSIEELQFANEQF
- | TRBJ2-2 | TRBV7-9 | ASSLTQVTGELF
TRBD1 | TRBJ1-2 | TRBV6-6 | ASSQYHRGSNYGYT
- | TRBJ1-1 | TRBV27 | ASSPNEIAEAF
- | TRBJ2-5 | TRBV27 | ASSFFGDRETQY
TRBD2 | TRBJ2-1 | TRBV7-9 | ASSLVLAGGTEQF
TRBD2 | TRBJ2-5 | TRBV7-9 | ASSLAPLAEETQY
TRBD1 | TRBJ2-1 | TRBV20-1 | SARDRDRGRYNEQF
- | TRBJ2-7 | TRBV3-1 | ASSQGIRAEQY
- | TRBJ1-1 | TRBV12-3/TRBV12-4 | ASSFPPDQGNTEAF
TRBD1 | TRBJ1-2 | TRBV9 | ASSVGQGGSYGYT
- | TRBJ2-2 | TRBV7-2 | ASSRLDLPNTGELF
- | - | TRBV11-2 | ASSLELGLPSYEQY
TRBD1 | TRBJ2-5 | TRBV2 | ATDRGQETQY
- | TRBJ2-3 | TRBV20-1 | SARDLMGGQHPDTQY
- | TRBJ2-1 | TRBV4-2 | ASSQEEYNEQF
- | TRBJ2-5 | TRBV4-3 | ASSQERGETQY
TRBD1 | TRBJ1-1 | TRBV5-1 | AGSDWDSLNTEAF
- | TRBJ1-6 | TRBV12-3/TRBV12-4 | ASTDSYYNSPLH
TRBD2 | TRBJ2-2 | TRBV6-1 | ASSEGLAGETGELF
TRBD1 | - | TRBV2 | ASFDGDREETQY
- | TRBJ1-1 | TRBV6-5 | ASGAAGANTEAF
- | TRBJ2-5 | TRBV6-5 | ASSYGQRGTGQETQY
- | TRBJ2-7 | TRBV28 | ASRVGSEQY
- | TRBJ2-3 | TRBV4-2 | ASSQDPRGRTDTQY
TRBD2 | TRBJ2-7 | TRBV6-2/TRBV6-3 | ASSYSALADSYEQY